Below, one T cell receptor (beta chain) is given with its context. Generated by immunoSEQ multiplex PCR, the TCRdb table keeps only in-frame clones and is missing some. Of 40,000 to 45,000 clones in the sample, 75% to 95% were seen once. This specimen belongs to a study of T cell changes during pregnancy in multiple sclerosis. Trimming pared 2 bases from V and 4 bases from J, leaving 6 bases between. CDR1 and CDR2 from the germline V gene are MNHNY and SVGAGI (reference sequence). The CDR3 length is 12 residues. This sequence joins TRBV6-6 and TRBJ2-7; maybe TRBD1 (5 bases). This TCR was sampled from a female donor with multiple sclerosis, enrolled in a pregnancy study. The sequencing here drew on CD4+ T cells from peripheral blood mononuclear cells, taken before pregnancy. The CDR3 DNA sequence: TGTGCCAGCAGTTACCAGGGTTACGAGCAGTACTTC. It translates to CASSYQGYEQYF.